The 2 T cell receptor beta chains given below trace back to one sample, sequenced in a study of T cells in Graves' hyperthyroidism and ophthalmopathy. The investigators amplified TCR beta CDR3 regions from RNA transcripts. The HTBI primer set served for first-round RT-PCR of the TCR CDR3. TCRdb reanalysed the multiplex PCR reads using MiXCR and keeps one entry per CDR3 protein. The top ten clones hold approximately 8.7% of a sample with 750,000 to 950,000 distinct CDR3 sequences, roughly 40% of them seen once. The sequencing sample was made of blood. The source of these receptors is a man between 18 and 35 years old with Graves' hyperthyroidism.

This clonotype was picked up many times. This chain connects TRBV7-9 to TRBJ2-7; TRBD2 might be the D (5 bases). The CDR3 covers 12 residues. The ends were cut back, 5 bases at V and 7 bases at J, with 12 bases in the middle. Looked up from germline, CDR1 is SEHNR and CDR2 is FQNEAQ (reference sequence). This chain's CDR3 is CASSRGPGEQYF. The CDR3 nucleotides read TGTGCCAGCAGCCGCGGCCCGGGGGAGCAGTACTTC.

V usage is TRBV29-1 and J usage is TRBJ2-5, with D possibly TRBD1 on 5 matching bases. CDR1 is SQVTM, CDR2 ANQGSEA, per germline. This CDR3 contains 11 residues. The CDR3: CSVREGETQYF. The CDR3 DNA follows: TGCAGTGTCAGGGAAGGGGAGACCCAGTACTTC. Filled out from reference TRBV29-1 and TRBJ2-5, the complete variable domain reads SAVISQKPSRDICQRGTSLTIQCQVDSQVTMMFWYRQQPGQSLTLIATANQGSEATYESGFVIDKFPISRPNLTFSTLTVSNMSPEDSSIYLCSVREGETQYFGPGTRLLVL.